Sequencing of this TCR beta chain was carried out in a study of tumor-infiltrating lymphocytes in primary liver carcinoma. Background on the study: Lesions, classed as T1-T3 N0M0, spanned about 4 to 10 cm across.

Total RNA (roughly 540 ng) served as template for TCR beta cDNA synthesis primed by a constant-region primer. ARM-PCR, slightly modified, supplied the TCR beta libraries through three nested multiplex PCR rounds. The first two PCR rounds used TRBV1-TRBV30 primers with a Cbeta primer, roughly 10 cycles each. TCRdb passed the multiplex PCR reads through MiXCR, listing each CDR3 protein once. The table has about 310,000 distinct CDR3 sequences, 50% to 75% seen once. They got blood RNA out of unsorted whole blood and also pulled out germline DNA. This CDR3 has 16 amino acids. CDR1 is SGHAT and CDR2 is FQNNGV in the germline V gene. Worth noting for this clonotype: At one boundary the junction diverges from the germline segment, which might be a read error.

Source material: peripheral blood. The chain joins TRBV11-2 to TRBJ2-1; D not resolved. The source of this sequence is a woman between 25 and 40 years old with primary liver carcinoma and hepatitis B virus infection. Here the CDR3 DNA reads TGTGCCAGCAGCAAAAGGGTGACTCCCCCCGGCAATGTGCAGTTCTTC. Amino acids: CASSKRVTPPGNVQFF.